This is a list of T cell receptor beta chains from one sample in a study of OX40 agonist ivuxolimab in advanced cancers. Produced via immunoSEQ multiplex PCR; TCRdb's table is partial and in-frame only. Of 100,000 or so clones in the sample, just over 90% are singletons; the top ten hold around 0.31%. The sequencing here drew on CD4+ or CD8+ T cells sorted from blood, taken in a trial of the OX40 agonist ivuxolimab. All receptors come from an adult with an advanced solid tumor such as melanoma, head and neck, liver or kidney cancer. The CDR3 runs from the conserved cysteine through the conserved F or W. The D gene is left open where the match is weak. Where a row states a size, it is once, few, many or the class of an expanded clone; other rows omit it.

TGTGCCAGTAGCCGCACCATTACCTACGAGCAGTACTTC | CASSRTITYEQYF | . | TRBV19 | . | TRBJ2-7
TGTGCCAGCAGCAAGAACCGGGACTCCGCCGCCTACGAGCAGTACTTC | CASSKNRDSAAYEQYF | . | TRBV5-4 | . | TRBJ2-7
TGTGCCACCAGCAGACGCGGGGCTACAGAAGCTTTCTTT | CATSRRGATEAFF | . | TRBV15 | . | TRBJ1-1
TGTGCCACCCGGATTAGCGGGACCCTCGGCGAGCAGTACTTC | CATRISGTLGEQYF | TRBD2 | TRBV10-3 | . | TRBJ2-7
TGTGCCAGCACCTACCCTTACAGGACGCTACGCTACGAGCAGTACTTC | CASTYPYRTLRYEQYF | . | TRBV7-3 | . | TRBJ2-7
TGCGCCAGCAGCTTGCTTGGGACTAGCGGGAGGCTAAGCTCCTACGAGCAGTACTTC | CASSLLGTSGRLSSYEQYF | TRBD2 | TRBV5-1 | . | TRBJ2-7
TGTGCCAGCAGCCAAGATAAGGGTGGGGAGCAGTACTTC | CASSQDKGGEQYF | . | TRBV4-2 | . | TRBJ2-7
TGTGCCAGCAGCTCATACGAGGCGGGCGAGCAGTACTTC | CASSSYEAGEQYF | . | TRBV7-8 | . | TRBJ2-7
TGTGCCAGCACTCGGCCGAGGTTGAGTTATGGCTACACCTTC | CASTRPRLSYGYTF | . | TRBV28 | . | TRBJ1-2
TGTGCCACATTCAGGGAGACTGAAGCTTTCTTT | CATFRETEAFF | . | TRBV2 | . | TRBJ1-1
TGTGCCAGCAGCCCCGGGACTAGCGGCACAGATACGCAGTATTTT | CASSPGTSGTDTQYF | TRBD2 | TRBV5-4 | . | TRBJ2-3
TGTGCCAGCAGCTTGGGGTGGAGTGCAAATACGCAGTATTTT | CASSLGWSANTQYF | . | TRBV7-8 | . | TRBJ2-3
TGTGCCAGCTCACCACCTCCTCAGGGGGAGACCCAGTACTTC | CASSPPPQGETQYF | . | TRBV18 | . | TRBJ2-5
TGTGCCAGCAGCTTGGGACTAGCGGGAGACGAGCAGTACTTC | CASSLGLAGDEQYF | TRBD2 | TRBV5-6 | . | TRBJ2-7
TGTGCCAGCAGTTTCAGCCAGGATAGCAATCAGCCCCAGCATTTT | CASSFSQDSNQPQHF | . | TRBV28 | . | TRBJ1-5
TGTGCCAGCAGCTTACAGGGGGCGTTAAACACCATATATTTT | CASSLQGALNTIYF | TRBD1 | TRBV7-2 | . | TRBJ1-3
TGTGCCATCAGCGCTGGCCCCGGGACCTACGAGCAGTACTTC | CAISAGPGTYEQYF | . | TRBV10-3 | . | TRBJ2-7
TGTGCCAGCAGCCCGGGACAGCAAAGAAACACTGAAGCTTTCTTT | CASSPGQQRNTEAFF | TRBD1 | TRBV14 | . | TRBJ1-1
TGTGCCAGCAGCAACGGCCTGTTAACCTACGAGCAGTACTTC | CASSNGLLTYEQYF | . | TRBV11-2 | . | TRBJ2-7
TGTGCCAGCAGCGTAGTCGGAACACCGGACGAAGAGCAGTACTTC | CASSVVGTPDEEQYF | . | TRBV9 | . | TRBJ2-5
TGTGCCAGCAGCACACAACAGGGGACTGAAGCTTTCTTT | CASSTQQGTEAFF | TRBD1 | TRBV7-3 | once | TRBJ1-1
TGTGCCAGCAGAGAGGACATGAACACTGAAGCTTTCTTT | CASREDMNTEAFF | . | TRBV7-2 | few | TRBJ1-1
TGTGCCAGCGGAGTCCGCGAGCAGTACTTC | CASGVREQYF | . | TRBV2 | few | TRBJ2-7
TGTGCCAGCTCACCCGTTAGCGGGGTCCGGCGCGAGCAGTACTTC | CASSPVSGVRREQYF | TRBD2 | TRBV18 | . | TRBJ2-7
TGTGCCAAGGGAGTCGCGCAGTATTTT | CAKGVAQYF | . | TRBV27 | . | TRBJ2-3
TGTGCCAGCAGCTTAATGGCGGGACAGGGGTTTCAGCCCCAGCATTTT | CASSLMAGQGFQPQHF | TRBD1 | TRBV7-8 | . | TRBJ1-5
TGTGCCAGCAGCTTAAAAAGGGGTGGAGGGGAGACCCAGTACTTC | CASSLKRGGGETQYF | . | TRBV7-3 | once | TRBJ2-5
TGTGCCAGCAGCTTAGCGGGACTCGGCACCGGGGAGCTGTTTTTT | CASSLAGLGTGELFF | . | TRBV7-2 | . | TRBJ2-2
TGTGCCAGCTCCCCCGGGGGTAGTAGGCAGCCCCAGCATTTT | CASSPGGSRQPQHF | . | TRBV28 | . | TRBJ1-5
TGCGCCAGCAGCTTGACAGGACAGGGGGGATCCGGGGAGCTGTTTTTT | CASSLTGQGGSGELFF | TRBD1 | TRBV5-1 | . | TRBJ2-2
TGTGCCAGCAGCCTGGACAGGCTCTATGGCTACACCTTC | CASSLDRLYGYTF | TRBD1 | TRBV6-1 | . | TRBJ1-2
TGTGCCAGCAGTTCCAGGATCGACGAGACCCAGTACTTC | CASSSRIDETQYF | . | TRBV6-6 | few | TRBJ2-5
TGTGCCAGCAGATCCCTAGCGGGAGTTGGCGAGCAGTACTTC | CASRSLAGVGEQYF | TRBD2 | TRBV6-5 | . | TRBJ2-7
TGTGCCAGCAGGCCCGGGACGCTGAACACTGAAGCTTTCTTT | CASRPGTLNTEAFF | . | TRBV6-6 | . | TRBJ1-1
TGTGCCAGCAGCTTAGGTTATCGGACAGAAAACACCGGGGAGCTGTTTTTT | CASSLGYRTENTGELFF | . | TRBV7-8 | . | TRBJ2-2
TGTGCCAGCAGAAAGCTGAATGAGCAGTTCTTC | CASRKLNEQFF | . | TRBV28 | . | TRBJ2-1
TGTGCCAGCACCCCTGGGTTGGGCACTGAAGCTTTCTTT | CASTPGLGTEAFF | . | TRBV6-5 | . | TRBJ1-1
TGTGCCAGCAGTGAGTATAGCAATCAGCCCCAGCATTTT | CASSEYSNQPQHF | . | TRBV6-1 | . | TRBJ1-5
TGTGCCAGTAGTATCTGGGGTAGCGGGAAGGGTGAGCAGTTCTTC | CASSIWGSGKGEQFF | TRBD2 | TRBV19 | . | TRBJ2-1
TGTGCCAGCAGCCCCCCCCTGACGGGATGGACCCCTGGAAACACCATATATTTT | CASSPPLTGWTPGNTIYF | . | TRBV11-3 | . | TRBJ1-3
TGTGCCAGCAGCTTTTCTACGATGGGACTAGCGGGATCCTACGAGCAGTACTTC | CASSFSTMGLAGSYEQYF | TRBD2 | TRBV5-6 | . | TRBJ2-7
TGTGCCAGAAGCTTGTGGCCAGAAACGACCAGCTACAGGGATCCGGGCGAGCAGTACTTC | CARSLWPETTSYRDPGEQYF | . | TRBV5-3 | . | TRBJ2-7
TGTGCCAGCAGCTTGGGTCTTAGGGGTGGGCAGCCCCAGCATTTT | CASSLGLRGGQPQHF | . | TRBV5-8 | once | TRBJ1-5
TGTGCCAGCAAGACACCGGAATCCTGGACTTTCTTT | CASKTPESWTFF | . | TRBV28 | . | TRBJ1-1
TGTGCCAGCGACTACAGTGGAGCTGGAGAGACCCAGTACTTC | CASDYSGAGETQYF | . | TRBV27 | . | TRBJ2-5
TGTGCCAGCAGTTTAGCGACAGGGGGTAATTTCTACGAGCAGTACTTC | CASSLATGGNFYEQYF | TRBD1 | TRBV28 | . | TRBJ2-7
TGTGCCAGCAGTTTAGTAATAAATCAGCCCCAGCATTTT | CASSLVINQPQHF | . | TRBV27 | . | TRBJ1-5
TGTGCCAGCAGTTACTCGGGGGGAAAAGAGACCCAGTACTTC | CASSYSGGKETQYF | . | TRBV6-6 | . | TRBJ2-5
TGCGCCAGCTCTCGCAGCGGGCGCGCAGATACGCAGTATTTT | CASSRSGRADTQYF | . | TRBV5-1 | . | TRBJ2-3
TGTGCCAGCAGTTTTGAAGGCAGGGGGTACCCAGATACGCAGTATTTT | CASSFEGRGYPDTQYF | TRBD1 | TRBV28 | . | TRBJ2-3